Many counts were recorded for the clone carrying this TCR beta chain. The CDR3 totals 15 residues. V lost 6 bases, J lost 6 bases, and 19 bases lay in between. Germline CDR1 and CDR2: SGHTS and YDEGEE. Template material for TCR beta VDJ and CDR3 profiling consisted of genomic DNA. TCRdb reprocessed the reads with MiXCR, giving one entry per CDR3 protein. The sample has approximately 170,000 distinct CDR3 sequences; 40% to 55% are singletons. The record originates from a study of CD8+CD57+ T cells in acquired aplastic anemia. Flow cytometry had shown expanded CD8+CD57+ cells in the patients chosen for sequencing. As a group, the patients uniformly had severe acquired aplastic anemia. There was no therapy given to any patient before the blood sampling took place.

This TCR came from a human donor with aplastic anemia. Sequenced input: sorted CD4+, CD8+, or CD8+CD57+ T cells (not recorded which) from PBMCs. The V and J genes are TRBV5-8 and TRBJ2-1, with no clear D. This CDR3 reads CASTLGSFQSNEQFF. The CDR3 bases are TGTGCCAGCACCCTGGGCTCTTTCCAATCCAATGAGCAGTTCTTC.